The clone carrying this TCR beta chain was counted only a few times. Its antigen remains unidentified. The source of the sample is a study of T-cell reconstitution after alpha-beta-depleted transplantation in children. General study results and limits: Several hundred expanded graft clones reportedly were the source of alpha-beta T cells about two months after transplant. TCRbeta diversity was high at day 60 in some patients (a result of surviving recipient T cells and thymic progenitors). Newly made T cells mostly supplied T-cell counts and diversity one year after transplant.

Unique molecular identifiers were incorporated during preparation of the TCRbeta library. MiXCR, run by TCRdb on the PCR reads, gives a single entry per CDR3 protein. The repertoire holds about a million distinct CDR3 sequences, with around 30% as singletons. The material was PBMCs, mostly from graft donor cells, obtained 360 days after TCRalphabeta/CD19-depleted stem cell transplant. The origin of this receptor is a boy under two years old who had a stem cell transplant for SCID, so the T cells may come from the graft donor.

This chain's CDR3 is CASSQGRRVFF. In DNA form, the CDR3 reads TGTGCCAGCAGTCAGGGCCGGAGGGTGTTCTTC. The chain joins TRBV6-5 to TRBJ2-1; TRBD2 is a possible D gene (6 bases). V lost 5 bases to trimming and J lost 15 bases, with 14 bases between them. The CDR3 length is 11 residues. Germline V gene lookup returns CDR1 MNHEY and CDR2 SVGAGI.